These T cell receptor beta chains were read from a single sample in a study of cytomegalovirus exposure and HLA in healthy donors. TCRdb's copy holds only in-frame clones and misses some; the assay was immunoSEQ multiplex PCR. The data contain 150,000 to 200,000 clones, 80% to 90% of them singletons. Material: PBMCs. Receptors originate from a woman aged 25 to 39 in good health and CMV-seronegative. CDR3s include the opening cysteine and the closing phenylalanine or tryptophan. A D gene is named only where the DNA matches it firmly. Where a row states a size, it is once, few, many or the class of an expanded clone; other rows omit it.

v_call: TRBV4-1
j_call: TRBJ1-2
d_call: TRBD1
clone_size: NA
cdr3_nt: TGCGCCAGCAGCCCCGGACAGGGGGCGCGGGACTATGGCTACACCTTC
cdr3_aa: CASSPGQGARDYGYTF

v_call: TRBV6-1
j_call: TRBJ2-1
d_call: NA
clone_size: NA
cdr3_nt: TGTGCCAGCAGTCTAGGGGGTCCGCAGTTCTTC
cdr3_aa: CASSLGGPQFF

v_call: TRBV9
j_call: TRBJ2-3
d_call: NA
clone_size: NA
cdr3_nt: TGTGCCGCAGAGGGGCTAGCGTCTAGCACAGATACGCAGTATTTT
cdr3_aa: CAAEGLASSTDTQYF

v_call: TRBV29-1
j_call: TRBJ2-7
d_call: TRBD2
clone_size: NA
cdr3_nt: TGCAGCGGCGCTACTAGCGTCTCCAGCTCCTACGAGCAGTACTTC
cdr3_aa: CSGATSVSSSYEQYF

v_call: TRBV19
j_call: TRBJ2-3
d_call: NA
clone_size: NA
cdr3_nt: TGTGCCAGTAGTTTGGGGGGGGGCGTGGATACGCAGTATTTT
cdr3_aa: CASSLGGGVDTQYF

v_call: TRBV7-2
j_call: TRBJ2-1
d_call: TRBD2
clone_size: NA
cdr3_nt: TGTGCCAGCAGCGAGTATTTATTTCTAGCGGGCTTGAATGAGCAGTTCTTC
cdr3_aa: CASSEYLFLAGLNEQFF

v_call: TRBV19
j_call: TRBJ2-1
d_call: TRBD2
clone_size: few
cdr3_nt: TGTGCCACCCAGCGTCGAGGAGCGGGGAAGAATGAGCAGTTCTTC
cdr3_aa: CATQRRGAGKNEQFF

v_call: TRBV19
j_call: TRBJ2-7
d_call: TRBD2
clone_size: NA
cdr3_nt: TGTGCCAGTCAAAAAAGCGGGAGGAGCTCCTACGAGCAGTACTTC
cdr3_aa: CASQKSGRSSYEQYF

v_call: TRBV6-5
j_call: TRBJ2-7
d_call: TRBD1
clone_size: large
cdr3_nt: TGTGCCAGCAGTTCCGTCCCCGGGACAGGGGCGGACGAGCAGTACTTC
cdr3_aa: CASSSVPGTGADEQYF

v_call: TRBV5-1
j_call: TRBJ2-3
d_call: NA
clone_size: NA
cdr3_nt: TGCGCCAGCACTTCGGGTACTAGCACAGATACGCAGTATTTT
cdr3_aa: CASTSGTSTDTQYF

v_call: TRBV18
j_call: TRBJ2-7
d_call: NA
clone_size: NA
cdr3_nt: TGTGCCAGCTCACCACTGAGGTCCTACGAGCAGTACTTC
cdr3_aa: CASSPLRSYEQYF

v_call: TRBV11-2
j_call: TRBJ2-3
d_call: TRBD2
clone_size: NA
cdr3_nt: TGTGCCAGCAGCTGGACTAGCCCAGATACGCAGTATTTT
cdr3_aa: CASSWTSPDTQYF

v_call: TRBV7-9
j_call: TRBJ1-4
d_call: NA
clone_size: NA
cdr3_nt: TGTGCCAGCAGCTTAGTTGAGGGTACTAATGAAAAACTGTTTTTT
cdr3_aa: CASSLVEGTNEKLFF

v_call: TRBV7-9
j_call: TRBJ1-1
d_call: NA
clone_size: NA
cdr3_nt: TGTGCCAGCAGCTCCGCGATTGAAGCTTTCTTT
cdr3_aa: CASSSAIEAFF

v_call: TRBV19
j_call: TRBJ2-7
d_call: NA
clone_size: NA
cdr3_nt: TGTGCCAGTAGTACGACACCGGGCCCAGGGTTCTACGAGCAGTACTTC
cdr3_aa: CASSTTPGPGFYEQYF

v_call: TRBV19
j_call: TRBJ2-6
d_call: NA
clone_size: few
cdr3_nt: TGTGCCAGTAGACTTGCTTCCAACTCTGGGGCCAACGTCCTGACTTTC
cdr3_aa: CASRLASNSGANVLTF

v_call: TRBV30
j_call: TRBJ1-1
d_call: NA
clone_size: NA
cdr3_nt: TGTGCCTGGAGTCGGGGGGTCACTGAAGCTTTCTTT
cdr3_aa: CAWSRGVTEAFF

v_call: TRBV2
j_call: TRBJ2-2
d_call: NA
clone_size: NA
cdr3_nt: TGTGCCAGCAGGAGGAAGACTACGTCGAACACCGGGGAGCTGTTTTTT
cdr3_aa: CASRRKTTSNTGELFF

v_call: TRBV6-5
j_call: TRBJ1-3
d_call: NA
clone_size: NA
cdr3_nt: TGTGCCAGCAGTCAACATGACAGCTCTGGAAACACCATATATTTT
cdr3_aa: CASSQHDSSGNTIYF

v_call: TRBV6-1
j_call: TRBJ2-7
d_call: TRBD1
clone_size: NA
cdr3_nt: TGTGCCAGCAGTGAAGAGATGGGGGGACAGGGGGCTCTTGAGCAGTACTTC
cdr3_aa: CASSEEMGGQGALEQYF

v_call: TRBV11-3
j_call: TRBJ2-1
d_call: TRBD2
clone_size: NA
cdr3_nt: TGTGCCAGCAGCCACCGGGGCTCGTCGGGAGGCGATGAGCAGTTCTTC
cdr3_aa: CASSHRGSSGGDEQFF

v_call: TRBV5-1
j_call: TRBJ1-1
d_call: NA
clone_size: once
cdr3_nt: TGCGCCAGCACCGACCCGGGGGGTTTGAACACTGAAGCTTTCTTT
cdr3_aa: CASTDPGGLNTEAFF